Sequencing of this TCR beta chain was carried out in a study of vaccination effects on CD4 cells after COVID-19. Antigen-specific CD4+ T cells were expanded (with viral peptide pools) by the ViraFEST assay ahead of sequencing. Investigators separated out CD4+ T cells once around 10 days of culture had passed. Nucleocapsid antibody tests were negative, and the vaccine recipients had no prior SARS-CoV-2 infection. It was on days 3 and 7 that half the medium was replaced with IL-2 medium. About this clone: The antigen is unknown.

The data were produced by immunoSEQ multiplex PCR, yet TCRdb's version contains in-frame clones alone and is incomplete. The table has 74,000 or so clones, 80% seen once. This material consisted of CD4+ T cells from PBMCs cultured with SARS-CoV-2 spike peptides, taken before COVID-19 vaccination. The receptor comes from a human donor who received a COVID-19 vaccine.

This chain's CDR3 is CASSQDAKLTYGYTF. The CDR3 DNA sequence: TGCGCCAGCAGCCAAGACGCCAAATTAACCTATGGCTACACCTTC. This chain uses TRBV4-1 with TRBJ1-2; D gene uncertain. This CDR3 spans 15 amino acids. V gave up 0 bases and J gave up 4 bases, with 12 bases separating them. Looked up from germline, CDR1 is MGHRA and CDR2 is YSYEKL.